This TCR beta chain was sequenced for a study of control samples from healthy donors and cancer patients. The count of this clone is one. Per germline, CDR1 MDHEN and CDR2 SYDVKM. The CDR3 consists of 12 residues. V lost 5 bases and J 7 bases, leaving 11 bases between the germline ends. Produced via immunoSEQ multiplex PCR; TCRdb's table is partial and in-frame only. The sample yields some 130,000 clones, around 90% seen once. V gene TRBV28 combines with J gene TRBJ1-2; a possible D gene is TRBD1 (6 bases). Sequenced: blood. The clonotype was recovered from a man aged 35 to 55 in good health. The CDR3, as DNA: TGTGCCAGCAGTCCGGGACAAATTGGCTACACCTTC. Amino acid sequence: CASSPGQIGYTF.